This TCR beta chain was retrieved from a study of radiation and T cells in renal cell carcinoma. Findings and caveats of the study: Irradiated tumors held more dominant CDR3 motifs than control tumors. Compared with controls, irradiated tumors showed greater TCR clonality.

Specified treatment: 15 Gy SBRT to primary tumor, nephrectomy 4 weeks later. A remark on this clone: What it binds is not known.

Libraries were prepared by immunoSEQ multiplex PCR; TCRdb keeps only in-frame clonotypes and omits some of them. This repertoire shows around 5,300 clones, approximately 60% found once; its top ten account for around half. Germline V gene lookup returns CDR1 LNHNV and CDR2 YYDKDF (reference sequence). V dropped 3 bases and J dropped 0 bases, with 6 bases sitting between them. The CDR3 runs 14 residues. The genes are TRBV15 and TRBJ2-1, with D hard to call. Material: tumor tissue, obtained from a patient whose treatment included radiotherapy and nephrectomy. The source is a man aged 60 to 75 with renal cell carcinoma. The CDR3 DNA reads as TGTGCCACCAGCAGCCCGGGCTCCTACAATGAGCAGTTCTTC. As protein: CATSSPGSYNEQFF.